This T cell receptor beta chain was captured by sequencing in a study of blood T cells in healthy people across ages. V lost 5 bases to trimming and J lost 2 bases, with 13 bases between them. CDR3 length: 14 residues. The germline V gene has CDR1 SGHTA and CDR2 FQGNSA. Alongside a J-beta primer mix, a sample-barcoded 5' primer served in a second PCR lasting about 7 to 11 cycles. Each cDNA molecule, via a template-switch adaptor with 12 random nucleotides, was tagged. TCRdb recomputed calls from the 5' RACE reads with MiXCR, one row per CDR3 protein. The sample has around 580,000 distinct CDR3 sequences; 40% to 50% are singletons.

The chain combines TRBV7-2 with TRBJ2-7; D unclear. The source of this sequence is a man older than 75 in good health. Source material: blood. The CDR3: CASSRPSGPYEQYF. Here the CDR3 DNA reads TGTGCCAGCAGCCGACCGTCGGGCCCCTACGAGCAGTACTTC. Using reference TRBV7-2 and TRBJ2-7 for the parts outside the CDR3, the full variable domain is GAGVSQSPSNKVTEKGKDVELRCDPISGHTALYWYRQSLGQGLEFLIYFQGNSAPDKSGLPSDRFSAERTGGSVSTLTIQRTQQEDSAVYLCASSRPSGPYEQYFGPGTRLTVT.